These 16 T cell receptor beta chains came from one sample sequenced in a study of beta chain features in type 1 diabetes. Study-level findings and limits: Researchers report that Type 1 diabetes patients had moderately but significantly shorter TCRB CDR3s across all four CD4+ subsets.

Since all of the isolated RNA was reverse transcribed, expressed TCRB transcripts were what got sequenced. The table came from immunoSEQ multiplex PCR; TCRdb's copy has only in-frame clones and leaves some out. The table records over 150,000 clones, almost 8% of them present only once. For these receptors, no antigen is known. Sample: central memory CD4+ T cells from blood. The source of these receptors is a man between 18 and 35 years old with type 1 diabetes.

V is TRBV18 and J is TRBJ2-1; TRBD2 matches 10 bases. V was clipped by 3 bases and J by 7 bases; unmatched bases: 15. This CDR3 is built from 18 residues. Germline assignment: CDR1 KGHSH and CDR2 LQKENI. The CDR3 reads CASSPSPPSGSGYNEQFF. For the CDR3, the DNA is TGTGCCAGCTCACCCTCTCCGCCTAGCGGGAGTGGATATAATGAGCAGTTCTTC.

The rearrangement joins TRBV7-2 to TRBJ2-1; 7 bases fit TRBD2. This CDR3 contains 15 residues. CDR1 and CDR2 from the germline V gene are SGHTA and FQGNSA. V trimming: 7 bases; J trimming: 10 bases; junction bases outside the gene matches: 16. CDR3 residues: CASTTARVDGGEQFF. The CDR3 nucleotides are TGTGCCAGCACCACGGCTCGCGTCGACGGGGGGGAGCAGTTCTTC.

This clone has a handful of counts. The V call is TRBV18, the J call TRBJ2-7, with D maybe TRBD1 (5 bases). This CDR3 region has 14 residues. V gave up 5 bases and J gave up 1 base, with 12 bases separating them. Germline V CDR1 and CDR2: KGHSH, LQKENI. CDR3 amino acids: CASSEARGSYEQYF. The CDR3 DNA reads TGTGCCAGCTCAGAGGCAAGGGGTTCCTACGAGCAGTACTTC.

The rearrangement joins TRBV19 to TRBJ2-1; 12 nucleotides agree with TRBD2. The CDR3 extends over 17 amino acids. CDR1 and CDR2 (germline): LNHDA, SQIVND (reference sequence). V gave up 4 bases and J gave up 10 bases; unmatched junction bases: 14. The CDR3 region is CASSTGARLAGGREQFF. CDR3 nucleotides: TGTGCCAGTAGTACCGGGGCTAGGCTAGCGGGAGGGAGAGAGCAGTTCTTC.

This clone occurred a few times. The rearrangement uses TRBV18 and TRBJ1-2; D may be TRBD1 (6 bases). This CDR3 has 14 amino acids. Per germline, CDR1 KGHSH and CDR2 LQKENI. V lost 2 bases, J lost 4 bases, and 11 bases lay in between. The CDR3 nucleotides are TGTGCCAGCTCACCAGGGGAACAGGGCTATGGCTACACCTTC. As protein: CASSPGEQGYGYTF.

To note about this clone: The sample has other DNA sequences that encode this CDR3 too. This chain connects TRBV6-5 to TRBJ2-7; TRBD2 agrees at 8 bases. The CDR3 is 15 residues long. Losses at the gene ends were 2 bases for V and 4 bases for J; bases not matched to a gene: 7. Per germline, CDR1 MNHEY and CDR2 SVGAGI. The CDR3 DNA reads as TGTGCCAGCAGTTACGGGTGGGCTAGCGGGTACGAGCAGTACTTC. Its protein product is CASSYGWASGYEQYF.

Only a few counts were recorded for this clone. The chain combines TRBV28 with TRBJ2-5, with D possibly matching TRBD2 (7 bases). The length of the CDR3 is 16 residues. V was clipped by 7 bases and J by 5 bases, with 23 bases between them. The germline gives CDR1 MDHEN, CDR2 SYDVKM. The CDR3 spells CASKPTWGGLEETQYF. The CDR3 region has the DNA TGTGCCAGCAAACCCACGTGGGGGGGGCTGGAGGAGACCCAGTACTTC.

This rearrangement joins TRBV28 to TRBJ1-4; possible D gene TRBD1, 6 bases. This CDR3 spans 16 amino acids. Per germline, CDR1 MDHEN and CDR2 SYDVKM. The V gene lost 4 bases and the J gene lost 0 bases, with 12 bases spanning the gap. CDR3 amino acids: CASSYGQSATNEKLFF. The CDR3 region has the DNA TGTGCCAGCAGTTACGGACAGAGCGCAACTAATGAAAAACTGTTTTTT.

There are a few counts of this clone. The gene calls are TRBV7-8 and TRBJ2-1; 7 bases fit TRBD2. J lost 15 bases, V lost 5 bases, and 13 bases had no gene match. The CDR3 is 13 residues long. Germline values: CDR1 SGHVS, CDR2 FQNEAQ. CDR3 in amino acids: CASSIMQRGGLFF. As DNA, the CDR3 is TGTGCCAGCAGCATTATGCAGCGCGGGGGTTTGTTCTTC.

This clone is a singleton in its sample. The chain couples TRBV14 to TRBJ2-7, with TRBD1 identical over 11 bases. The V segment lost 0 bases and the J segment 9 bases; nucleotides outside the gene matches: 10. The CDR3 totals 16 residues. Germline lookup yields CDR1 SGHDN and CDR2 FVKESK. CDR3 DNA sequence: TGTGCCAGCAGCCAAGATTGGTGGACAGGGGGCTCGGGGCAGTACTTC. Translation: CASSQDWWTGGSGQYF.

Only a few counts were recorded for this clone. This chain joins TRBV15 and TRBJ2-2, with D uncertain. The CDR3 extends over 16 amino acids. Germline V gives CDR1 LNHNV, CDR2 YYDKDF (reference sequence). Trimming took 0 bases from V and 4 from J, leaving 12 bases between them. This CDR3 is CATSREPFGSTGELFF. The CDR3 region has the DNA TGTGCCACCAGCAGAGAGCCCTTCGGGTCCACCGGGGAGCTGTTTTTT.

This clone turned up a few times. The chain's CDR3 is CASSETPSGETQYF. DNA for the CDR3: TGTGCCAGCAGTGAAACGCCTAGCGGAGAGACCCAGTACTTC. The chain joins TRBV2 to TRBJ2-5; 7 bases match TRBD2. The V gene's germline CDR1 is SNHLY and CDR2 FYNNEI. The CDR3 extends over 14 amino acids. The V segment lost 2 bases and the J segment 4 bases; nucleotides outside the gene matches: 4.

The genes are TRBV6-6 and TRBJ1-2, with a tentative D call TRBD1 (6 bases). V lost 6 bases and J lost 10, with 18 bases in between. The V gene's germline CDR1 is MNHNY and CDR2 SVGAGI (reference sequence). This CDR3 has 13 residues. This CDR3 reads CASSINREVPYTF. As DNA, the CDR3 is TGTGCCAGCAGCATAAACAGGGAAGTCCCCTACACCTTC.

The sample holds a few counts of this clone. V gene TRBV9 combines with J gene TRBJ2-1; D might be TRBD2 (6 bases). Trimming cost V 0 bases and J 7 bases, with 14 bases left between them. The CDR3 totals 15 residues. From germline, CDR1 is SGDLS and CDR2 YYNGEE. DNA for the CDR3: TGTGCCAGCAGCGTAGTAGCGGCCTATGGGAATGAGCAGTTCTTC. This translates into CASSVVAAYGNEQFF.

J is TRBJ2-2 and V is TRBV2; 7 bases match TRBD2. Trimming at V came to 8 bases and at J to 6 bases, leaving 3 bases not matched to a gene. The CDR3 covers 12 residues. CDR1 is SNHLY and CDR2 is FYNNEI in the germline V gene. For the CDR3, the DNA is TGTGCCAGCGGACTAGTCGCCGGGGAGCTGTTTTTT. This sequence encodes CASGLVAGELFF.

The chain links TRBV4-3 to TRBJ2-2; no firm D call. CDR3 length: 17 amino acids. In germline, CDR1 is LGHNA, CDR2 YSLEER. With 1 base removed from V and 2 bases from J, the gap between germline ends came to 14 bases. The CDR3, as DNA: TGCGCCAGCAGCCAAGTTTCAGGCAGCCATAACACCGGGGAGCTGTTTTTT. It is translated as CASSQVSGSHNTGELFF.